The 18 T cell receptor beta chains reported below all come from one sample, sequenced in a study of T cell changes during pregnancy in multiple sclerosis. Clones were read by immunoSEQ multiplex PCR, and TCRdb kept only the in-frame ones, dropping some. Among around 100,000 clones, about 92% were seen once, and the ten largest hold around 1.8%. The input for sequencing was peripheral blood, taken after pregnancy. These receptors were collected from a female donor with multiple sclerosis, enrolled in a pregnancy study.

The V gene is TRBV4-2, the J gene TRBJ2-7; D gene unclear. Germline V gene data show CDR1 as LGHNA and CDR2 as YNFKEQ. V was trimmed by 0 bases and J by 2 bases, leaving 8 bases between them. The CDR3 spans 14 residues. The CDR3 protein is CASSQDARTYEQYF. The DNA for the CDR3 is TGTGCCAGCAGCCAAGATGCTAGGACCTACGAGCAGTACTTC.

The chain combines TRBV4-1 with TRBJ2-7; 9 positions match TRBD2. The CDR3 runs to 15 residues. Germline trimming cut 0 bases from V and 7 bases from J; bases unmatched to any gene: 7. Germline-derived CDR1 and CDR2 are MGHRA and YSYEKL. This CDR3 is CASSQDALAGREQYF. The CDR3 DNA reads as TGCGCCAGCAGCCAAGACGCGCTAGCGGGAAGGGAGCAGTACTTC.

The V call is TRBV7-3, the J call TRBJ1-2, with D maybe TRBD1 (5 bases). The CDR3 has 15 amino acids. From germline, CDR1 is SGHTA and CDR2 FQGTGA. V shed 1 base and J shed 0 bases, with 9 bases lying between them. The CDR3 loop reads CASSLNQGTNYGYTF. In DNA, the CDR3 is TGTGCCAGCAGCTTAAATCAGGGCACTAACTATGGCTACACCTTC.

The chain is built from TRBV4-1 and TRBJ1-2, with D possibly TRBD1 on 5 matching bases. V lost 1 base to trimming and J lost 4 bases, with 10 bases between them. Germline CDR1 reads MGHRA; CDR2 reads YSYEKL. The CDR3 spans 14 residues. This chain's CDR3 is CASSQGGGTYGYTF. The DNA for the CDR3 is TGCGCCAGCAGCCAAGGTGGGGGGACCTATGGCTACACCTTC.

The chain joins TRBV7-2 to TRBJ2-5; a weak D match, TRBD1 (5 bases). Germline CDR1 is SGHTA and CDR2 is FQGNSA. The V end lost 3 bases, the J end lost 2 bases, and 10 bases lay between the germline ends. CDR3 length equals 14 residues. The CDR3 DNA is TGTGCCAGCAGCTTCAGGGCAGGGCAAGAGACCCAGTACTTC. This codes for CASSFRAGQETQYF.

The V gene is TRBV27, the J gene TRBJ2-2, with D tentatively TRBD2 (5 bases). Germline V gives CDR1 MNHEY, CDR2 SMNVEV (reference sequence). Trimming took off 4 bases at V and 1 base at J, with 10 bases between the two ends. The CDR3 consists of 15 residues. The CDR3 reads CASSWAEENTGELFF. DNA for the CDR3: TGTGCCAGCAGTTGGGCGGAGGAGAACACCGGGGAGCTGTTTTTT.

The rearrangement joins TRBV27 to TRBJ1-2; 8 positions agree with TRBD1. The CDR3 spans 13 residues. J was trimmed by 8 bases and V by 3 bases; bases with no gene match: 5. CDR1 is MNHEY and CDR2 is SMNVEV in the germline V gene (reference sequence). DNA of the CDR3: TGTGCCAGCAGTTTCCAGGGGGCTGGAGGCTACACCTTC. This encodes CASSFQGAGGYTF.

This clone turned up a few times. The J gene is TRBJ1-5, the V gene TRBV11-2, with no clear D. V gave up 5 bases and J gave up 9 bases, with 14 bases separating them. This CDR3 comprises 13 residues. Germline CDR1 reads SGHAT; CDR2 reads FQNNGV. The CDR3 sequence is CASSPRSGWPQHF. CDR3 DNA: TGTGCCAGCAGCCCCCGCTCAGGTTGGCCCCAGCATTTT.

The chain combines TRBV7-3 with TRBJ1-2, with a possible D match to TRBD1 (5 bases). V dropped 2 bases and J dropped 3 bases, with 10 bases sitting between them. CDR1 is SGHTA and CDR2 is FQGTGA in the germline V gene. This CDR3 region has 14 residues. The CDR3 spells CASSLGAVDYGYTF. The DNA for the CDR3 is TGTGCCAGCAGCTTAGGGGCGGTCGACTATGGCTACACCTTC.

The V call is TRBV7-8, the J call TRBJ2-7, with 11 bases matching TRBD2. The CDR3 is 14 residues long. With 0 bases clipped from V and 6 bases from J, the junction kept 1 base outside the gene matches. Per the germline V gene, CDR1 is SGHVS and CDR2 is FQNEAQ. Written as DNA, the CDR3 is TGTGCCAGCAGCTTAGCTAGCGGGAGGGCCGAGCAGTACTTC. Encoded protein: CASSLASGRAEQYF.

DNA of the CDR3: TGTGCCAGCAGCAATAATTTGGACAGGGACCGTGGCTACACCTTC. It is translated as CASSNNLDRDRGYTF. This sequence joins TRBV5-5 and TRBJ1-2, with 8 bases lining up with TRBD1. This CDR3 has 15 residues. With 4 bases clipped from V and 7 bases from J, the junction kept 12 bases outside the gene matches. Germline V CDR1 and CDR2: SGHKS, YYEKEE (reference sequence).

The chain combines TRBV30 with TRBJ1-5, with a weak D call TRBD1 (6 bases). The CDR3 consists of 13 residues. Trimming cost V 3 bases and J 4 bases, with 10 bases left between them. Looked up from germline, CDR1 is GTSNPN and CDR2 is SVGIG (reference sequence). The DNA of the CDR3 is TGTGCCTGGAGCCCAGGGGTGAATCAGCCCCAGCATTTT. This sequence encodes CAWSPGVNQPQHF.

V gene TRBV5-1 combines with J gene TRBJ2-3; 9 nucleotides agree with TRBD1. Trimming took 0 bases from V and 3 from J; bases not matched to a gene: 2. This CDR3 spans 15 amino acids. Germline CDR1 reads SGHRS; CDR2 reads YFSETQ. The DNA for the CDR3 is TGCGCCAGCAGCTTGGTAGGGACAGGGACAGATACGCAGTATTTT. This codes for CASSLVGTGTDTQYF.

This chain uses TRBV11-3 with TRBJ2-7; 9 bases align to TRBD1. CDR1 and CDR2 (germline): SGHNT, YENEEA. Trimming took 5 bases from V and 1 from J; bases not matched to a gene: 6. This CDR3 has 15 residues. The CDR3, as DNA: TGTGCCAGCAGCGGTTCCGGGACAGGGTCCTACGAGCAGTACTTC. Its protein is CASSGSGTGSYEQYF.

This chain links TRBV30 with TRBJ1-3; no definite D call. Germline V gene lookup returns CDR1 GTSNPN and CDR2 SVGIG (reference sequence). This CDR3 has 15 residues. V lost 0 bases and J 4 bases, leaving 13 bases between the germline ends. The CDR3 sequence is CAWSVGGLFGNTIYF. As DNA, the CDR3 is TGTGCCTGGAGTGTTGGAGGGTTATTCGGAAACACCATATATTTT.

The V call is TRBV19, the J call TRBJ1-2; 10 nucleotides align to TRBD1. There are 14 residues in the CDR3. The junction had 6 bases not matched to a gene; V was cut back by 6 bases and J by 5 bases. CDR1 is LNHDA, CDR2 SQIVND, per germline (reference sequence). CDR3 amino acids: CASRRQGAFYGYTF. Here the CDR3 DNA reads TGTGCCAGTAGACGACAGGGGGCATTTTATGGCTACACCTTC.

V is TRBV4-1 and J is TRBJ1-1; TRBD1 matches at 7 bases. The CDR3 is 15 amino acids. V shed 3 bases, J shed 1 base, and the junction held 5 bases outside the gene matches. CDR1 and CDR2 from the germline V gene are MGHRA and YSYEKL. CDR3 residues: CASSQTDRQNTEAFF. The CDR3 DNA follows: TGCGCCAGCAGCCAGACGGACAGGCAGAACACTGAAGCTTTCTTT.

This chain uses TRBV6-5 with TRBJ1-1; D may be TRBD1 (6 bases). The CDR3 is 14 residues long. V lost 6 bases, J lost 0 bases, and 11 bases lay in between. CDR1 and CDR2 from the germline V gene are MNHEY and SVGAGI. The CDR3 region has the DNA TGTGCCAGCAGGCAAGGACAGATGAACACTGAAGCTTTCTTT. It yields the protein CASRQGQMNTEAFF.